This T cell receptor beta chain is from a study of cytomegalovirus exposure and HLA in healthy donors. Study results and limitations: Links to common viral pathogens appeared, in a later analysis, for several of the most significant clusters. Usually a TCR sequence was rare, but some public TCRs were found in many donors. Previous analysis showed most TCR beta V segments were productive about 90% or about 30% of the time.

Worth noting for this clone: Its antigen is still unknown.

The PCR made use of 60 Vbeta and 13 Jbeta primers. Sequenced by immunoSEQ multiplex PCR; TCRdb stores in-frame clones only, minus some. This table holds over 150,000 clones, about 72% found once. This CDR3 spans 15 amino acids. Germline assignment: CDR1 SGHTA and CDR2 FQGNSA. Trimming took 1 base from V and 1 from J, leaving 10 bases between them. Sequencing used PBMCs. This sequence was found in a man aged 50-60 years in good health and CMV-seropositive. The chain uses TRBV7-2 and TRBJ2-5; weak D call: TRBD2 (5 bases). In DNA form, the CDR3 reads TGTGCCAGCAGCTTAGGTTCCAGCGGCCAAGAGACCCAGTACTTC. It is translated as CASSLGSSGQETQYF.